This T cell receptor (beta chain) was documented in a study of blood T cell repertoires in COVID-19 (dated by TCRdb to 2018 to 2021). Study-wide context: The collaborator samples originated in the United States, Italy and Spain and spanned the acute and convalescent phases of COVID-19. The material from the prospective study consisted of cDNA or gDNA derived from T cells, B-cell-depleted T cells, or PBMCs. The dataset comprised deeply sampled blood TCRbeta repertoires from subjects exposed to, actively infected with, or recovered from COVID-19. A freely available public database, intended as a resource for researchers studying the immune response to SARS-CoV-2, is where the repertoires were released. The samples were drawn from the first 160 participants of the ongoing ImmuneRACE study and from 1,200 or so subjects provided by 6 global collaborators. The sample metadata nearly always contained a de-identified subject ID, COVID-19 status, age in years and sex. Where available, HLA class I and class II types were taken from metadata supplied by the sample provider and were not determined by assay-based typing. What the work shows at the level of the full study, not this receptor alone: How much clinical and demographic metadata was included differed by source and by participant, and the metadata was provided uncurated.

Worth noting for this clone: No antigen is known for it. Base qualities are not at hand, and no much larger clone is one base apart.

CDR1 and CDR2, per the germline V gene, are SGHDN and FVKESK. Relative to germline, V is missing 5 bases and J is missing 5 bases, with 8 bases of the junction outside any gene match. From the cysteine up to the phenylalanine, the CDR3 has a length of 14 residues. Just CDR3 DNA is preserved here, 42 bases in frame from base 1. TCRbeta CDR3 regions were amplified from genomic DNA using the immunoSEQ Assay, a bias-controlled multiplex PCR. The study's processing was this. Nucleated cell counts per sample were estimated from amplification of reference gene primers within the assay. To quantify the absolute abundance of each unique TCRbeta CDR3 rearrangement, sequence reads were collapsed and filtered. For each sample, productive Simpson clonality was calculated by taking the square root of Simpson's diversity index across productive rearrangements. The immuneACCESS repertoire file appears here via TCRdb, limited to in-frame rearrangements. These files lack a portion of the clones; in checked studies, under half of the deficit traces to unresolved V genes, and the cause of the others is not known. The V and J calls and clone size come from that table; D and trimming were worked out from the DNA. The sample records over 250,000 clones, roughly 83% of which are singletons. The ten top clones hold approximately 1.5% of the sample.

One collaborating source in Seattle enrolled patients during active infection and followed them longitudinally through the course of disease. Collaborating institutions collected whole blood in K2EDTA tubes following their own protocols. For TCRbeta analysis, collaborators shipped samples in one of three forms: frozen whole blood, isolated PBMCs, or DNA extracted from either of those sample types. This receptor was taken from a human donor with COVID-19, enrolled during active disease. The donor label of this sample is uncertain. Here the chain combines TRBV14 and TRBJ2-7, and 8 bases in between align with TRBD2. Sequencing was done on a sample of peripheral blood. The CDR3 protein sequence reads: CASSWAGGIHEQYF. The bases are TGTGCCAGCAGCTGGGCGGGAGGTATCCACGAGCAGTACTTC.